This T cell receptor beta chain was documented in a study of T cell responses to AZD1222 COVID-19 vaccine. Study overall: Analysis merged second doses at about 4 or about 12 weeks. Broader study findings: Regions left unmutated in variants are reportedly the target of nearly half of spike-specific TCRs.

This clone has only one observation. Its antigen is not identified. Germline CDR1 reads LNHDA; CDR2 reads SQIVND (reference sequence). V lost 7 bases, J lost 0 bases, and 11 bases stayed unmatched. The CDR3 extends over 16 amino acids. The assay was immunoSEQ multiplex PCR, and TCRdb's table has in-frame clones only and misses some. Among some 170,000 clones, approximately 90% were seen once, and the ten largest hold 2.6%. This specimen consisted of peripheral blood, obtained on day 0 of AZD1222 vaccination. The TCR was taken from an adult in good health. The chain carries TRBV19 and TRBJ1-1, with 7 positions matching TRBD1. The CDR3 region is CASKRGTGALNTEAFF. For the CDR3, the DNA is TGTGCCAGTAAGAGGGGCACAGGGGCGCTGAACACTGAAGCTTTCTTT.